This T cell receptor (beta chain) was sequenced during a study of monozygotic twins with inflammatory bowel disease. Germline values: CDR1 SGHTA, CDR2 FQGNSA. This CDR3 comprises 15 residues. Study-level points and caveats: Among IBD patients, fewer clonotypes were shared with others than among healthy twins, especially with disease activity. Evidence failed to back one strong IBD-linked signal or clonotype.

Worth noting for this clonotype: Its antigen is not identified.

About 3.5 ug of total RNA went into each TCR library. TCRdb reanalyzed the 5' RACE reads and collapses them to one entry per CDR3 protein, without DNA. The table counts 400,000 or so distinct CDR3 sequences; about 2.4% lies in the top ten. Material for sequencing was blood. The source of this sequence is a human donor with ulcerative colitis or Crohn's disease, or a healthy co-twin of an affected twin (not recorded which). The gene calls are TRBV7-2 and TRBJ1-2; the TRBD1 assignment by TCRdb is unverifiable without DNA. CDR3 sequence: CASSFSGTGVYGYTF.